This T cell receptor (beta chain) was identified in a study of cytomegalovirus exposure and HLA in healthy donors. With respect to this clone: Antigen specificity is unknown.

This CDR3 has 15 amino acids. Per the germline V gene, CDR1 is MDHEN and CDR2 is SYDVKM. The V and J ends lost 1 base and 1 base, in that order; junction bases with no gene match: 1. PCR used 60 Vbeta primers and 13 Jbeta primers. Original data processing: Roughly 9.9 million shared chains were among the about 80 million unique TCR beta chains that a later analysis counted. Profiled with immunoSEQ multiplex PCR; TCRdb holds only in-frame clones, not every one. For V, J and clone size, that table is used; D and trimming come from the DNA. The sample has fewer than 200,000 clones, about 77% seen once. Study findings and constraints: As was reported, the HLA-A and HLA-B alleles of most subjects were accurately predicted from TCR beta sequences. The investigators catalogued 164 TCR beta chains as cytomegalovirus-associated. Presence/absence analysis assumed near-uniform sequencing depth across donors.

The sequenced sample consisted of PBMCs. The clonotype was recovered from a female donor in good health and CMV-seronegative. The chain employs TRBV28 and TRBJ1-1; 9 nucleotides agree with TRBD1. CDR3 sequence (DNA): TGTGCCAGCAGTTTATCGACAGGGGGGAACACTGAAGCTTTCTTT. Protein product: CASSLSTGGNTEAFF.